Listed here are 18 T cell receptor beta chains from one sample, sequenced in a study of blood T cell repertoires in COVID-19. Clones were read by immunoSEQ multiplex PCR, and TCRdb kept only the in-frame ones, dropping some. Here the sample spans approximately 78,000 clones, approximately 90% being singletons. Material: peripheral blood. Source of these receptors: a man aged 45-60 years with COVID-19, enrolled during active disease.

The CDR3, as DNA: TGTGCCAGCAGCGCCTTTACTAGCGGAGCAGAGACCCAGTACTTC. Encoded protein: CASSAFTSGAETQYF. V gene TRBV9 combines with J gene TRBJ2-5; 8 nucleotides match TRBD2. Germline CDR1 SGDLS, CDR2 YYNGEE. V lost 3 bases, J lost 4 bases, and 8 bases stayed unmatched. The CDR3 covers 15 residues.

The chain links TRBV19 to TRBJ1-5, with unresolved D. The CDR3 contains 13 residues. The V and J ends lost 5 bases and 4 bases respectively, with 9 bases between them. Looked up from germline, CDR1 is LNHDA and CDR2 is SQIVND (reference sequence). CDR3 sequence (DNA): TGTGCCAGTAGTGGAGGGTTGAATCAGCCCCAGCATTTT. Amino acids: CASSGGLNQPQHF.

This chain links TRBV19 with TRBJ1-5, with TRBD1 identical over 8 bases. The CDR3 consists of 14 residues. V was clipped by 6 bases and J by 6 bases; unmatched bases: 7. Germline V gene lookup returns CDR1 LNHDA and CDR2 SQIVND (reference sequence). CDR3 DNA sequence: TGTGCCAGTAGCCATACAGGGGGAGGTCAGCCCCAGCATTTT. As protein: CASSHTGGGQPQHF. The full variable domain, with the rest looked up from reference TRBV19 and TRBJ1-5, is DGGITQSPKYLFRKEGQNVTLSCEQNLNHDAMYWYRQDPGQGLRLIYYSQIVNDFQKGDIAEGYSVSREKKESFPLTVTSAQKNPTAFYLCASSHTGGGQPQHFGDGTRLSIL.

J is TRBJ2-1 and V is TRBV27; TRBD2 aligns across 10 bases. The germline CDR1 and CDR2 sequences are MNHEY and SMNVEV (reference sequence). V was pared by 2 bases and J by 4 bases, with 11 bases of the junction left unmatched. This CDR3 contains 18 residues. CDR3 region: CASSLGGSGLAVYNEQFF. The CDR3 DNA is TGTGCCAGCAGTTTAGGTGGGTCAGGACTAGCGGTTTACAATGAGCAGTTCTTC.

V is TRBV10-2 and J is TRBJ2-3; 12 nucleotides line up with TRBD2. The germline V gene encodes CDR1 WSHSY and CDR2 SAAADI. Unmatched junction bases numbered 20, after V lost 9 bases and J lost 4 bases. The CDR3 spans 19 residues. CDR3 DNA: TGCGCCAGAAGAGAGAAACTAGCGGGAGGCCCCAGTCTTCCAGATACGCAGTATTTT. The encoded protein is CARREKLAGGPSLPDTQYF.

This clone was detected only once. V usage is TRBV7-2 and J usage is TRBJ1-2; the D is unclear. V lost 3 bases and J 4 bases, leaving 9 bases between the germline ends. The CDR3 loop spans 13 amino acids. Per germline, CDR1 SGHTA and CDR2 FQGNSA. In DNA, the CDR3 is TGTGCCAGCAGCTTGGTTAGTAGCTATGGCTACACCTTC. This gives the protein CASSLVSSYGYTF.

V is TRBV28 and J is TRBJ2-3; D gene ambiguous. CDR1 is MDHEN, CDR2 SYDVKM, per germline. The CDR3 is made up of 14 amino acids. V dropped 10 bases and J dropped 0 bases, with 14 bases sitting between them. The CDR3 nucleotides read TGTGCCACCTACAGCTACCTAAGCACAGATACGCAGTATTTT. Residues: CATYSYLSTDTQYF.

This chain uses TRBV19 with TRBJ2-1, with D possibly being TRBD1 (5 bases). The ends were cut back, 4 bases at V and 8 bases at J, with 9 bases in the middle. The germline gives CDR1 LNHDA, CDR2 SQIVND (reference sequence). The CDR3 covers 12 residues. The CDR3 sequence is CASSTQGYEQFF. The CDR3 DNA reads TGTGCCAGTAGTACCCAGGGTTATGAGCAGTTCTTC.

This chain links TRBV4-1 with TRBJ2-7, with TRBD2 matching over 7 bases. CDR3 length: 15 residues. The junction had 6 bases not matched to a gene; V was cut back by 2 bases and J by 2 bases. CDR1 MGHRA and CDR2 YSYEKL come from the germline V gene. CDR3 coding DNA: TGCGCCAGCAGCCAAAAAAGCGGGGCCCCCTACGAGCAGTACTTC. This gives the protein CASSQKSGAPYEQYF.

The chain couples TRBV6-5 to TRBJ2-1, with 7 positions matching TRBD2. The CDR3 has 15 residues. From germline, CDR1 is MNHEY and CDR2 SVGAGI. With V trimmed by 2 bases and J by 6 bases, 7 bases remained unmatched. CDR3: CASSYGASGSNEQFF. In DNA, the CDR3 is TGTGCCAGCAGTTACGGGGCTAGCGGATCCAATGAGCAGTTCTTC.

CDR3 in amino acids: CASSFLQAQETQYF. In DNA, the CDR3 is TGTGCCAGCAGCTTCCTTCAAGCTCAAGAGACCCAGTACTTC. The chain couples TRBV7-2 to TRBJ2-5, with D unclear. Germline V gives CDR1 SGHTA, CDR2 FQGNSA. V dropped 3 bases and J dropped 2 bases, with 10 bases sitting between them. The CDR3 loop spans 14 amino acids. The whole variable domain, filled in from reference TRBV7-2 and TRBJ2-5, reads GAGVSQSPSNKVTEKGKDVELRCDPISGHTALYWYRQSLGQGLEFLIYFQGNSAPDKSGLPSDRFSAERTGGSVSTLTIQRTQQEDSAVYLCASSFLQAQETQYFGPGTRLLVL.

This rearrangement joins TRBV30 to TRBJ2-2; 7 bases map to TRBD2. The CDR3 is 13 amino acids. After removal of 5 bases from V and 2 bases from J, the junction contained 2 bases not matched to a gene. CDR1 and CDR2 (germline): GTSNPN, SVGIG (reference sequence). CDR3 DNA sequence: TGTGCCTGGGCGGGAGAAAACACCGGGGAGCTGTTTTTT. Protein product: CAWAGENTGELFF.

The CDR3 here is CASSEQGTGGYEQYV. The CDR3 DNA follows: TGTGCCAGCAGCGAGCAAGGGACAGGGGGCTACGAGCAGTACGTC. V gene TRBV9 combines with J gene TRBJ2-7, with 11 bases that match TRBD1. Trimming took 3 bases from V and 3 from J; bases not matched to a gene: 5. The CDR3 totals 15 residues. In germline, CDR1 is SGDLS, CDR2 YYNGEE.

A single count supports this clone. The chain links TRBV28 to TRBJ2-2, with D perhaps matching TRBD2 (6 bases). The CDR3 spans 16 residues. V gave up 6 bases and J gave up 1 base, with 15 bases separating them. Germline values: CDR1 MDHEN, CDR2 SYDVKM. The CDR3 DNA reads TGTGCCAGCAGCAACTTCGGGACTTTGAACACCGGGGAGCTGTTTTTT. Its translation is CASSNFGTLNTGELFF.

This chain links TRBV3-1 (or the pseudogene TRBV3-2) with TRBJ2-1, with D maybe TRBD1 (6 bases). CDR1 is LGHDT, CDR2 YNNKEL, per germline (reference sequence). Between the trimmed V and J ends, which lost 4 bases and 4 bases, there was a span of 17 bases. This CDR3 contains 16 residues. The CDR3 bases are TGTGCCAGCAGCCGTTCTCAACCGACAGGATACAATGAGCAGTTCTTC. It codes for CASSRSQPTGYNEQFF.

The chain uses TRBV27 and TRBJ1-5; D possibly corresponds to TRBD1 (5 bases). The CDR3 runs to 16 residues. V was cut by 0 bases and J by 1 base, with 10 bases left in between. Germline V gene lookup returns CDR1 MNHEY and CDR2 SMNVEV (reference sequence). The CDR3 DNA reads TGTGCCAGCAGTTTATCGGGGGGGAGGAGCAATCAGCCCCAGCATTTT. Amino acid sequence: CASSLSGGRSNQPQHF.

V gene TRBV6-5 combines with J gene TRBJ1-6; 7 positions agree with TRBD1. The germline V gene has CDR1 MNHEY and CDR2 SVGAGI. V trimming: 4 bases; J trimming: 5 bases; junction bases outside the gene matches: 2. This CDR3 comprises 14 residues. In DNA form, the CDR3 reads TGTGCCAGCAGTTCCAGGGGGAATAATTCACCCCTCCACTTT. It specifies CASSSRGNNSPLHF.

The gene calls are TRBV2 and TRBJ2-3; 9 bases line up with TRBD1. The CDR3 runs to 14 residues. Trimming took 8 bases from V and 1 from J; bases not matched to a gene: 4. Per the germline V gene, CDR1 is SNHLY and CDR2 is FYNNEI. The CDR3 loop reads CASFTGGGTDTQYF. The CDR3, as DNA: TGTGCCAGCTTCACAGGGGGCGGCACAGATACGCAGTATTTT.